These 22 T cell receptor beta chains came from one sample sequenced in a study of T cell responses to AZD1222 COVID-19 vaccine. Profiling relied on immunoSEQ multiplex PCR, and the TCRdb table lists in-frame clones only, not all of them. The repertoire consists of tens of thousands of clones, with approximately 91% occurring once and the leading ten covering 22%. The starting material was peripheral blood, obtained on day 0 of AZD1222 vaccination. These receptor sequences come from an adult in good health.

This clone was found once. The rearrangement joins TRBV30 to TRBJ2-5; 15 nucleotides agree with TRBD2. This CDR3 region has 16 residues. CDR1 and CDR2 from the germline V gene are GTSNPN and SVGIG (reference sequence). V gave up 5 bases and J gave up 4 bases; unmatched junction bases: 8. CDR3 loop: CAWEKWTSGGAETQYF. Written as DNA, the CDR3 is TGTGCCTGGGAAAAATGGACTAGCGGGGGGGCAGAGACCCAGTACTTC.

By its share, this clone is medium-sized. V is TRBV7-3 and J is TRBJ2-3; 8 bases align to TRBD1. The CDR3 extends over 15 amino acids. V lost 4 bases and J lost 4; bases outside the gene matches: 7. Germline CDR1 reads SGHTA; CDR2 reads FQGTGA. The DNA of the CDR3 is TGTGCCAGCAGCTACTCAGGGGGCTCGGCAGATACGCAGTATTTT. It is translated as CASSYSGGSADTQYF.

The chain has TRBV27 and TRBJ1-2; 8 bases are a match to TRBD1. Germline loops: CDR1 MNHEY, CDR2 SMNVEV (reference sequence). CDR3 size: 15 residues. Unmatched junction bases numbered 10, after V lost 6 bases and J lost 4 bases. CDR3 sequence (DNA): TGTGCCAGCAGAAACTCCGGGACAGGCGTCTATGGCTACACCTTC. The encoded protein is CASRNSGTGVYGYTF.

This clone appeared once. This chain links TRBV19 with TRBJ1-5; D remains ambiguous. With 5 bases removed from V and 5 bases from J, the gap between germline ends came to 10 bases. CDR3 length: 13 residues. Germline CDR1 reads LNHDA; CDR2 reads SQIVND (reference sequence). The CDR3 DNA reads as TGTGCCAGTAGTCCACAAAGAGATCAGCCCCAGCATTTT. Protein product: CASSPQRDQPQHF.

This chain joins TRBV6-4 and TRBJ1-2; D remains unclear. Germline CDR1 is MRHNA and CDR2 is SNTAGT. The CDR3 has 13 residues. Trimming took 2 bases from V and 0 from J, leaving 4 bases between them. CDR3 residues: CASSDNANYGYTF. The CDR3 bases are TGTGCCAGCAGTGACAATGCTAACTATGGCTACACCTTC.

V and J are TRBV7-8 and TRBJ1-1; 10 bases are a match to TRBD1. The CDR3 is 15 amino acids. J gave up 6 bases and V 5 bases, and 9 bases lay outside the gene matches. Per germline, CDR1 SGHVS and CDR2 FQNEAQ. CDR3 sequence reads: CASSQYDRGLPEAFF. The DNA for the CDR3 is TGTGCCAGCAGCCAATATGACAGGGGGCTCCCTGAAGCTTTCTTT.

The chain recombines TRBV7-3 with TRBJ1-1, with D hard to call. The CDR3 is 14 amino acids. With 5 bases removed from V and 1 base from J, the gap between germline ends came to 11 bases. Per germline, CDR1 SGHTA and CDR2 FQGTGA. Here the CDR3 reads CASSRSDGNTEAFF. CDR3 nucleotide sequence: TGTGCCAGCAGCCGATCGGACGGGAACACTGAAGCTTTCTTT.

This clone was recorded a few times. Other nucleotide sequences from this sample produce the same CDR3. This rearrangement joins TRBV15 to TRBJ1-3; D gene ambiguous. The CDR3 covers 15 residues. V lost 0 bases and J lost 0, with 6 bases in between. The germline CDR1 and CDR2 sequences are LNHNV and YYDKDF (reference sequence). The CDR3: CATSRDRISGNTIYF. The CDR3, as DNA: TGTGCCACCAGCAGAGATCGAATCTCTGGAAACACCATATATTTT.

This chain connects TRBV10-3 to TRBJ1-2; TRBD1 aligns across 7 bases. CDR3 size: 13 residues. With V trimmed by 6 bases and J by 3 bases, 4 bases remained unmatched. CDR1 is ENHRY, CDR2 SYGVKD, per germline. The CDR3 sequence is CAIRPQGDYGYTF. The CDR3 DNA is TGTGCCATCAGACCTCAGGGGGACTATGGCTACACCTTC.

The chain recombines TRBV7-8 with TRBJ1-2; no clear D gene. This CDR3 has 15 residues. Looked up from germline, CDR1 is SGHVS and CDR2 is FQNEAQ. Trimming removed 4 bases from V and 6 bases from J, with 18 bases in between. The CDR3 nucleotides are TGTGCCAGCAGCTCCATATACCTAGAACTCCATGGCTACACCTTC. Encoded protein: CASSSIYLELHGYTF.

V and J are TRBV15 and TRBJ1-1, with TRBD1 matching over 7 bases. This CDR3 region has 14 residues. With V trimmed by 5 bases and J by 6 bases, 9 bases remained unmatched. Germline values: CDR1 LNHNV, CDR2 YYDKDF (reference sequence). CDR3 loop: CATSSYGGGSEAFF. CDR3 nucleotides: TGTGCCACCAGCTCCTATGGAGGGGGCTCTGAAGCTTTCTTT.

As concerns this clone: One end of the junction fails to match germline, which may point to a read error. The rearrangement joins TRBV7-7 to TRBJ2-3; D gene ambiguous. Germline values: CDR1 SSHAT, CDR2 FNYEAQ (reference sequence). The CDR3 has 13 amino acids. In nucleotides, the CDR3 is TGTGCTAGCAGCCGAGACCACACAGATACGCAGTATTTT. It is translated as CASSRDHTDTQYF. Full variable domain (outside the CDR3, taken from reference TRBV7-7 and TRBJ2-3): GAGVSQSPRYKVTKRGQDVTLRCDPISSHATLYWYQQALGQGPEFLTYFNYEAQPDKSGLPSDRFSAERPEGSISTLTIQRTEQRDSAMYRCASSRDHTDTQYFGPGTRLTVL.

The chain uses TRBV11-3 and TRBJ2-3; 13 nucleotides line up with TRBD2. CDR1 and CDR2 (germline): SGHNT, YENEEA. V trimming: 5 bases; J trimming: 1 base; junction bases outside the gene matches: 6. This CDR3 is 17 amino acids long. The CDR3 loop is CASSVRLAGGRTDTQYF. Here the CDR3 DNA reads TGTGCCAGCAGCGTGCGACTAGCGGGGGGCCGCACAGATACGCAGTATTTT.

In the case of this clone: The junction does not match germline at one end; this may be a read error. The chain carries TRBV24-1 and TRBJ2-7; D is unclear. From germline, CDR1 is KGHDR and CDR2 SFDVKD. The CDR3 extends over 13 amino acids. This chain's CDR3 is CASSDPVAYEQYF. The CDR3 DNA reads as TGTGCCTCCAGTGACCCGGTTGCCTACGAGCAGTACTTC.

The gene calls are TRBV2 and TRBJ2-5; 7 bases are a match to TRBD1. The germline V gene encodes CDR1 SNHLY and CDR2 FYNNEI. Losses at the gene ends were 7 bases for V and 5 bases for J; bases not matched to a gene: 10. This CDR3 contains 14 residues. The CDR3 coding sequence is TGTGCCAGCATGACCTCAGGGGGTAGGGAGACCCAGTACTTC. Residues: CASMTSGGRETQYF.

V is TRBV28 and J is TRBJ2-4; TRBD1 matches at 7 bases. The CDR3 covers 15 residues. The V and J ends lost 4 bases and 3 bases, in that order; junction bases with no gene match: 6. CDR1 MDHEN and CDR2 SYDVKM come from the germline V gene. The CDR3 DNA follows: TGTGCCAGCAGTTCTCAGGGGGTGAGCAAAAACATTCAGTACTTC. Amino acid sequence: CASSSQGVSKNIQYF.

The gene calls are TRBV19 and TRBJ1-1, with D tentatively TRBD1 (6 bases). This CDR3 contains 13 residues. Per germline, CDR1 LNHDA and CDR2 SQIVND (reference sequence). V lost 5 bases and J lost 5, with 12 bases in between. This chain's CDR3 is CASSLHRETEAFF. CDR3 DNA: TGTGCCAGTAGTCTCCACAGGGAGACTGAAGCTTTCTTT.

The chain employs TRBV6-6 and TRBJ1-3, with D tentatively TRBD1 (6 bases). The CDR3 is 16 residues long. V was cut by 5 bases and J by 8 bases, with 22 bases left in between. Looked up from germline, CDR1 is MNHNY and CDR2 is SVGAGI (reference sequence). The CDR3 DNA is TGTGCCAGCAGTAAGACAGGACCGTGGATATCGGACACCATATATTTT. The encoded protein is CASSKTGPWISDTIYF.

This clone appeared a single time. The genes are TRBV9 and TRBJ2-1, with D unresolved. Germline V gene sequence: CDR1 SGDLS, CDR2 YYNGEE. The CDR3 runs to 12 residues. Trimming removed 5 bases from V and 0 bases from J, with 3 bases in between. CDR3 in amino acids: CASSHSYNEQFF. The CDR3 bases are TGTGCCAGCAGTCACTCCTACAATGAGCAGTTCTTC. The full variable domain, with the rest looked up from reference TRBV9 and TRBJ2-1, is DSGVTQTPKHLITATGQRVTLRCSPRSGDLSVYWYQQSLDQGLQFLIQYYNGEERAKGNILERFSAQQFPDLHSELNLSSLELGDSALYFCASSHSYNEQFFGPGTRLTVL.

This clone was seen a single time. CDR3 sequence: CASSQDVDITRGNSPLHF. The DNA for the CDR3 is TGCGCCAGCAGCCAAGATGTAGACATAACTAGGGGGAATTCACCCCTCCACTTT. J is TRBJ1-6 and V is TRBV4-1; possible D gene TRBD1, 6 bases. V dropped 0 bases and J dropped 7 bases, with 19 bases sitting between them. The germline V gene encodes CDR1 MGHRA and CDR2 YSYEKL. The CDR3 has 18 residues.

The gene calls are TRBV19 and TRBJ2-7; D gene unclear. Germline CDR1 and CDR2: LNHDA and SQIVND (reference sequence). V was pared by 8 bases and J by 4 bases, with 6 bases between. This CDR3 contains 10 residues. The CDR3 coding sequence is TGTGCCAGTTCAGATTACGAGCAGTACTTC. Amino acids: CASSDYEQYF.

The CDR3, as DNA: TGTGCCAGTAGTCTGGGTAGCGGGGTCTACGAGCAGTACTTC. This gives the protein CASSLGSGVYEQYF. The V gene is TRBV19, the J gene TRBJ2-7; 8 bases line up with TRBD2. The CDR3 totals 14 residues. Trimming removed 5 bases from V and 3 bases from J; junction bases left unmatched: 6. The V gene's germline CDR1 is LNHDA and CDR2 SQIVND (reference sequence).